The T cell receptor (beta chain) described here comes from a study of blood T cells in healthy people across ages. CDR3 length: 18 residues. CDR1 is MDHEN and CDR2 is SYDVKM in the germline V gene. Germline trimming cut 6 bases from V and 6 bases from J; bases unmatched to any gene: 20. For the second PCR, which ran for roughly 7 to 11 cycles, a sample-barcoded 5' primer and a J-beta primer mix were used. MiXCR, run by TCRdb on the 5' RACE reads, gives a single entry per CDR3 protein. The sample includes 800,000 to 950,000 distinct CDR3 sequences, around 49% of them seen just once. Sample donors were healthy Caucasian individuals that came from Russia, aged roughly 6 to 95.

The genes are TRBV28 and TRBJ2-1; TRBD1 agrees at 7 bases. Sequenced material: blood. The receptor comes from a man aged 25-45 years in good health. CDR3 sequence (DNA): TGTGCCAGCAGCCTCCTCACCTCGTACCGGGACAGACCCAATGAGCAGTTCTTC. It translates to CASSLLTSYRDRPNEQFF.